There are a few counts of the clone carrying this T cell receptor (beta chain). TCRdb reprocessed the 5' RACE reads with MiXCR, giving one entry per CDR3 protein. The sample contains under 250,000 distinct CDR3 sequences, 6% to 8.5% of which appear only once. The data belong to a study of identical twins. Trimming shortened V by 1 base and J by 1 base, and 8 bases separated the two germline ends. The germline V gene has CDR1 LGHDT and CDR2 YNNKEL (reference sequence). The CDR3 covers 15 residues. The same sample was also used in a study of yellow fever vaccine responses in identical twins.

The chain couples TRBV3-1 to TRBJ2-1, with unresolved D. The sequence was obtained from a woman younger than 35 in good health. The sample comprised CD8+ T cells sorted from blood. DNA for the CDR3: TGTGCCAGCAGCCAAGTAATCGGATCCTACAATGAGCAGTTCTTC. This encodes CASSQVIGSYNEQFF.